These 15 T cell receptor beta chains originate from one sample sequenced in a study of cytomegalovirus exposure and HLA in healthy donors. PCR was performed using 60 Vbeta and 13 Jbeta primers. Sequencing used immunoSEQ multiplex PCR; TCRdb keeps in-frame clones, though not all of them. Of about 160,000 clones in the sample, 75% to 90% were seen once. The sequenced sample was PBMCs. These TCRs come from a male donor in good health and CMV-seropositive.

The V and J genes are TRBV6-6 and TRBJ2-5, with a weak D call TRBD1 (7 bases). The DNA end is more similar to TRBJ2-7, so the J call may be wrong. The CDR3 has 13 residues. From germline, CDR1 is MNHNY and CDR2 SVGAGI (reference sequence). The CDR3 DNA reads as TGTGCCAGCAGGGGGGGACAGAGCTACGAGCAGTACTTC. Protein: CASRGGQSYEQYF.

V is TRBV12-5 and J is TRBJ2-3, with a weak D call TRBD1 (5 bases). From germline, CDR1 is LGHNT and CDR2 FRNRAP. With 3 bases removed from V and 1 base from J, the gap between germline ends came to 11 bases. The CDR3 extends over 15 amino acids. For the CDR3, the DNA is TGTGCTAGTGGTTTAACAGGTCGGGGCACAGATACGCAGTATTTT. Protein product: CASGLTGRGTDTQYF.

In this sample, this clone turned up once. The chain links TRBV6-5 to TRBJ1-2; 12 nucleotides align to TRBD1. CDR1 and CDR2 from the germline V gene are MNHEY and SVGAGI. The CDR3 contains 14 residues. J lost 4 bases, V lost 6 bases, and 3 bases had no gene match. The CDR3 nucleotides are TGTGCCAGCAGCGGGACAGGGGGCTTCTATGGCTACACCTTC. Translated, it gives CASSGTGGFYGYTF.

The rearrangement links TRBV7-9 to TRBJ2-4; 9 nucleotides agree with TRBD2. The V gene's germline CDR1 is SEHNR and CDR2 FQNEAQ (reference sequence). The trim removed 1 base at V and 7 bases at J, leaving 2 bases unmatched. This CDR3 comprises 14 residues. The CDR3 sequence: CASSLVAGGNIQYF. The DNA for the CDR3 is TGTGCCAGCAGCTTAGTTGCGGGGGGGAACATTCAGTACTTC. Complete variable domain (other parts from reference TRBV7-9 and TRBJ2-4): DTGVSQNPRHKITKRGQNVTFRCDPISEHNRLYWYRQTLGQGPEFLTYFQNEAQLEKSRLLSDRFSAERPKGSFSTLEIQRTEQGDSAMYLCASSLVAGGNIQYFGAGTRLSVL.

The CDR3, as DNA: TGTGCCAGCAGACCCGAGATCACCGGGGAGCTGTTTTTT. It encodes CASRPEITGELFF. The rearrangement links TRBV2 to TRBJ2-2; D is unclear. This CDR3 contains 13 residues. Germline CDR1 reads SNHLY; CDR2 reads FYNNEI. Trimming cost V 6 bases and J 4 bases, with 9 bases left between them.

This rearrangement joins TRBV18 to TRBJ2-2; D gene ambiguous. Looked up from germline, CDR1 is KGHSH and CDR2 is LQKENI. The ends were cut back, 3 bases at V and 1 base at J, with 6 bases in the middle. This CDR3 has 14 amino acids. The CDR3 region is CASSPLRNTGELFF. Here the CDR3 DNA reads TGTGCCAGCTCACCGCTGAGGAACACCGGGGAGCTGTTTTTT. Drawing the rest from reference TRBV18 and TRBJ2-2, the complete variable domain is NAGVMQNPRHLVRRRGQEARLRCSPMKGHSHVYWYRQLPEEGLKFMVYLQKENIIDESGMPKERFSAEFPKEGPSILRIQQVVRGDSAAYFCASSPLRNTGELFFGEGSRLTVL.

The V gene is TRBV27, the J gene TRBJ2-7, with TRBD1 as a possible D gene (6 bases). There are 16 residues in the CDR3. CDR1 is MNHEY and CDR2 is SMNVEV in the germline V gene (reference sequence). Trimming removed 3 bases from V and 1 base from J, with 16 bases in between. This chain's CDR3 is CASSFTRVTGSYEQYF. The CDR3 DNA is TGTGCCAGCAGTTTCACTCGTGTCACAGGGTCCTACGAGCAGTACTTC.

This clone appeared a few times. This chain uses TRBV5-6 with TRBJ2-2; tentatively, D is TRBD1 (8 bases). This CDR3 contains 16 residues. CDR1 is SGHDT and CDR2 is YYEEEE in the germline V gene. The V end lost 2 bases, the J end lost 6 bases, and 17 bases lay between the germline ends. The CDR3 region is CASSLQGGYVPGELFF. In nucleotides, the CDR3 is TGTGCCAGCAGCTTACAGGGGGGGTATGTGCCCGGGGAGCTGTTTTTT. The entire variable domain, with the rest obtained from reference TRBV5-6 and TRBJ2-2, is as follows: DAGVTQSPTHLIKTRGQQVTLRCSPKSGHDTVSWYQQALGQGPQFIFQYYEEEERQRGNFPDRFSGHQFPNYSSELNVNALLLGDSALYLCASSLQGGYVPGELFFGEGSRLTVL.

The chain uses TRBV11-3 and TRBJ2-7; a weak D match, TRBD1 (6 bases). V lost 1 base and J lost 2, with 12 bases in between. The CDR3 runs 15 residues. In germline, CDR1 is SGHNT, CDR2 YENEEA. The CDR3 DNA reads TGTGCCAGCAGCTTAGGGGGGCCCAAAGCCTACGAGCAGTACTTC. Encoded protein: CASSLGGPKAYEQYF.

The genes are TRBV27 and TRBJ1-2, with D maybe TRBD1 (6 bases). Germline V CDR1 and CDR2: MNHEY, SMNVEV (reference sequence). The CDR3 is 16 residues long. Trimming pared 4 bases from V and 8 bases from J, leaving 23 bases between. The CDR3 sequence: CASSSPGAGWGSGYTF. The CDR3, as DNA: TGTGCCAGCAGTTCCCCAGGGGCAGGGTGGGGGTCAGGCTACACCTTC.

The V call is TRBV6-5, the J call TRBJ1-1; D remains ambiguous. The CDR3 is 13 residues long. The ends were cut back, 6 bases at V and 5 bases at J, with 13 bases in the middle. Germline values: CDR1 MNHEY, CDR2 SVGAGI. CDR3 DNA: TGTGCCAGCAGCGCATGGCAGGAAACTGAAGCTTTCTTT. Its translation: CASSAWQETEAFF.

V is TRBV5-6 and J is TRBJ2-1, with TRBD1 matching 7 bases. Germline V gives CDR1 SGHDT, CDR2 YYEEEE. Losses at the gene ends were 4 bases for V and 3 bases for J; bases not matched to a gene: 19. The CDR3 has 19 amino acids. CDR3 bases: TGTGCCAGCAGCCTGGGACAGCCACCCACTACGACCTTCTACAATGAGCAGTTCTTC. Encoded protein: CASSLGQPPTTTFYNEQFF.

This clone was recorded a few times. J is TRBJ1-2 and V is TRBV6-1; the D gene is possibly TRBD1 (5 bases). V lost 7 bases, J lost 2 bases, and 17 bases lay in between. The germline V gene encodes CDR1 MNHNS and CDR2 SASEGT. This CDR3 region has 15 residues. The CDR3 spells CASTQEGLPNYGYTF. CDR3 sequence (DNA): TGTGCCAGCACCCAAGAGGGACTTCCGAACTATGGCTACACCTTC.

The V gene is TRBV20-1, the J gene TRBJ2-1; D might be TRBD2 (5 bases). There are 11 residues in the CDR3. Germline V gene lookup returns CDR1 DFQATT and CDR2 SNEGSKA (reference sequence). V was trimmed by 3 bases and J by 8 bases, leaving 8 bases between them. The CDR3 DNA is TGCAGTGCTAGGGAGGTATATGAGCAGTTCTTC. As protein: CSAREVYEQFF.

The chain has TRBV6-4 and TRBJ2-3; the D gene is possibly TRBD1 (6 bases). Looked up from germline, CDR1 is MRHNA and CDR2 is SNTAGT. Trimming shortened V by 8 bases and J by 0 bases, and 12 bases separated the two germline ends. The length of the CDR3 is 14 residues. DNA of the CDR3: TGTGCCAGCTCCCGGACAGCTAGCACAGATACGCAGTATTTT. This translates into CASSRTASTDTQYF.